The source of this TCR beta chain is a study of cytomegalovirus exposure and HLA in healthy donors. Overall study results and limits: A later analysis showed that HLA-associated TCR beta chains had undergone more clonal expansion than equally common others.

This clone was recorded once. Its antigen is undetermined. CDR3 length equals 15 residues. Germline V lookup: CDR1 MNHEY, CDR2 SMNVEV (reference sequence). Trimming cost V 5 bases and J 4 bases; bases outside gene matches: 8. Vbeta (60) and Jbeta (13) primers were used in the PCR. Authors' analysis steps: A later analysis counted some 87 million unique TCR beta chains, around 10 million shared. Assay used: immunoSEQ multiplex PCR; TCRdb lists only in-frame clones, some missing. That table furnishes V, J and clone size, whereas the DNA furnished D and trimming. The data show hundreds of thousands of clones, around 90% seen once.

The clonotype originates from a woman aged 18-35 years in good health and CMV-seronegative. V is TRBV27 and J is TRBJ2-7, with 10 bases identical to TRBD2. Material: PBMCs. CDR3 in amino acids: CASSQSSGGEYEQYF. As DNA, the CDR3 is TGTGCCAGCAGTCAATCAAGCGGGGGGGAGTACGAGCAGTACTTC.